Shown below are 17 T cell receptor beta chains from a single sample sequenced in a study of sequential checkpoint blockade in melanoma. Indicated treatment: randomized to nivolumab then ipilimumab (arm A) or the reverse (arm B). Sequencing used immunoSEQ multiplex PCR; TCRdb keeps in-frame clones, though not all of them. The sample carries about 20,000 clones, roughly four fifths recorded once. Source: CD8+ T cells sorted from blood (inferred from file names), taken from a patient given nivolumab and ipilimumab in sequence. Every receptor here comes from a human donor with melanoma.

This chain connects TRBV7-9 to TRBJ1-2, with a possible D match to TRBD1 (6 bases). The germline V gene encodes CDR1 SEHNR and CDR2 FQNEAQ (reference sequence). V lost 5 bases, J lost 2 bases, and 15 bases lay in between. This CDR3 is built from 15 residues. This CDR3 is CASSGGQGPNYGYTF. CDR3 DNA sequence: TGTGCCAGCAGCGGAGGCCAGGGGCCAAACTATGGCTACACCTTC.

CDR3 residues: CASSDDPWRGYTF. CDR3 DNA: TGTGCCAGCAGCGATGACCCCTGGAGGGGCTACACCTTC. The J gene is TRBJ1-2, the V gene TRBV27; D not certain. The germline gives CDR1 MNHEY, CDR2 SMNVEV (reference sequence). This CDR3 comprises 13 residues. Trimming cost V 6 bases and J 8 bases, with 16 bases left between them.

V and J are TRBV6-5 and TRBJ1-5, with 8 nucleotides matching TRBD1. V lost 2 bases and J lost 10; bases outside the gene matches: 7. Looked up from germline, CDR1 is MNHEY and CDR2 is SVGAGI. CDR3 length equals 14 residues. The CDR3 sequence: CASSYGQGAGPQHF. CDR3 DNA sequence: TGTGCCAGCAGTTACGGGCAGGGGGCAGGACCCCAGCATTTT.

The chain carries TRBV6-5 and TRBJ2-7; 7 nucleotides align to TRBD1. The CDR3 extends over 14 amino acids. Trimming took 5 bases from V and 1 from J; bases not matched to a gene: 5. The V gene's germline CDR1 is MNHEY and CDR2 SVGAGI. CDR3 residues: CASSIPGGSYEQYF. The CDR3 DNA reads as TGTGCCAGCAGTATTCCAGGGGGATCCTACGAGCAGTACTTC.

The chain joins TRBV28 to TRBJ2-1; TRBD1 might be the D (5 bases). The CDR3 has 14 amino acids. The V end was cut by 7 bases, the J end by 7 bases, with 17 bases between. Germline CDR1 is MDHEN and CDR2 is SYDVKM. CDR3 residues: CASKTPVRGNEQFF. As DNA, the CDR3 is TGTGCCAGCAAGACGCCCGTAAGGGGTAATGAGCAGTTCTTC.

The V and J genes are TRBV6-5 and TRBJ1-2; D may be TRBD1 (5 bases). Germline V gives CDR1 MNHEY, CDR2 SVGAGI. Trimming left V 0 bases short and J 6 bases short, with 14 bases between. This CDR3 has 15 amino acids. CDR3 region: CASSYSWSGQNGYTF. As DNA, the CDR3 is TGTGCCAGCAGTTACTCGTGGTCAGGGCAAAATGGCTACACCTTC.

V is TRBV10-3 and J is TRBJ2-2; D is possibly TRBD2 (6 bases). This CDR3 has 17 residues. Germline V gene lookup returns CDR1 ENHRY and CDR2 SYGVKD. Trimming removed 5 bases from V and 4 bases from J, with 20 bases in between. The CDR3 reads CAISPVGGGISTGELFF. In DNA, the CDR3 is TGTGCCATCAGTCCCGTCGGTGGGGGGATATCCACCGGGGAGCTGTTTTTT.

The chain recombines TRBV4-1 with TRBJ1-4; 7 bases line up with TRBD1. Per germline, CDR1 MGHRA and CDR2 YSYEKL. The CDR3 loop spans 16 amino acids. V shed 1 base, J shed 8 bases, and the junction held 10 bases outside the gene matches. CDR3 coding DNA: TGCGCCAGCAGCCAAGTTGAGGCAGGGGGAGGCGAAAAACTGTTTTTT. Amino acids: CASSQVEAGGGEKLFF.

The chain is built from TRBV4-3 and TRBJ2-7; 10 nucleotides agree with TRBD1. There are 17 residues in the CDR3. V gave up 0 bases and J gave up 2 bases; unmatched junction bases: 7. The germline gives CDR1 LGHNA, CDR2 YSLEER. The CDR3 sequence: CASSQDSTGTGAYEQYF. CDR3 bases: TGCGCCAGCAGCCAAGATTCAACCGGGACAGGGGCCTACGAGCAGTACTTC.

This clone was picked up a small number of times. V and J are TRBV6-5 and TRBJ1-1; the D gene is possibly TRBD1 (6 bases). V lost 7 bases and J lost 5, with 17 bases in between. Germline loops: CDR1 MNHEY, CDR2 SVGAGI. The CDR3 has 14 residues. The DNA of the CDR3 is TGTGCCAGCAACCCTCAGGGGAGATGGACTGAAGCTTTCTTT. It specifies CASNPQGRWTEAFF.

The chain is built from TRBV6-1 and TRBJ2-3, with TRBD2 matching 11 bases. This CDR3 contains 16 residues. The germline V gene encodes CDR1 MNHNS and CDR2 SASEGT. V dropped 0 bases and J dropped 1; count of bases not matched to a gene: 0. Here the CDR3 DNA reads TGTGCCAGCAGTGAAGCTAGCGGGGGGGGCACAGATACGCAGTATTTT. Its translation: CASSEASGGGTDTQYF.

The CDR3 coding sequence is TGTGCCAGCAGGCCCCACGGACAGGGTTTGCACGAGCAGTACTTC. It translates to CASRPHGQGLHEQYF. The chain joins TRBV25-1 to TRBJ2-7, with 8 bases fitting TRBD1. The length of the CDR3 is 15 residues. Losses at the gene ends were 6 bases for V and 5 bases for J; bases not matched to a gene: 12. Germline V gene lookup returns CDR1 MGHDK and CDR2 SYGVNS.

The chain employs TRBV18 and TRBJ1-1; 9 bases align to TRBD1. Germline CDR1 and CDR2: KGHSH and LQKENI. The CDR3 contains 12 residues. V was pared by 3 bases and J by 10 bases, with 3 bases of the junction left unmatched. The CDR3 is CASSPGTGPAFF. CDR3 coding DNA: TGTGCCAGCTCACCTGGGACAGGGCCAGCTTTCTTT.

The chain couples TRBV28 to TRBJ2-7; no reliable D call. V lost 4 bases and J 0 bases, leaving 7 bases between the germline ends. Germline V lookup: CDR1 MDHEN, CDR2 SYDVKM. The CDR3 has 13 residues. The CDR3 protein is CASSYSDSYEQYF. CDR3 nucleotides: TGTGCCAGCAGTTACTCTGACTCCTACGAGCAGTACTTC.

The CDR3 loop reads CASSTGLADTGELFF. In DNA, the CDR3 is TGTGCCAGCAGCACTGGACTAGCGGACACCGGGGAGCTGTTTTTT. The chain has TRBV4-2 and TRBJ2-2, with 10 bases identical to TRBD2. Germline values: CDR1 LGHNA, CDR2 YNFKEQ. CDR3 length: 15 residues. J was trimmed by 3 bases and V by 5 bases; bases with no gene match: 3.

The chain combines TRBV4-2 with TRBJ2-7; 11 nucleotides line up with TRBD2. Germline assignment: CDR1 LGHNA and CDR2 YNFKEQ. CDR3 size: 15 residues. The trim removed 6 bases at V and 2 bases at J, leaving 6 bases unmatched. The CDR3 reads CASSSSGGHPYEQYF. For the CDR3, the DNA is TGTGCCAGCAGTTCTAGCGGGGGGCACCCCTACGAGCAGTACTTC.

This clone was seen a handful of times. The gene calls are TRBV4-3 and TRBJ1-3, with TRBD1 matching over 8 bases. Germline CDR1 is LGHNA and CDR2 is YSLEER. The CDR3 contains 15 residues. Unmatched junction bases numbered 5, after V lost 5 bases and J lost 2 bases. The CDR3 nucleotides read TGCGCCAGCAGCGGCGGGACAGGTGCTGGAAACACCATATATTTT. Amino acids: CASSGGTGAGNTIYF.